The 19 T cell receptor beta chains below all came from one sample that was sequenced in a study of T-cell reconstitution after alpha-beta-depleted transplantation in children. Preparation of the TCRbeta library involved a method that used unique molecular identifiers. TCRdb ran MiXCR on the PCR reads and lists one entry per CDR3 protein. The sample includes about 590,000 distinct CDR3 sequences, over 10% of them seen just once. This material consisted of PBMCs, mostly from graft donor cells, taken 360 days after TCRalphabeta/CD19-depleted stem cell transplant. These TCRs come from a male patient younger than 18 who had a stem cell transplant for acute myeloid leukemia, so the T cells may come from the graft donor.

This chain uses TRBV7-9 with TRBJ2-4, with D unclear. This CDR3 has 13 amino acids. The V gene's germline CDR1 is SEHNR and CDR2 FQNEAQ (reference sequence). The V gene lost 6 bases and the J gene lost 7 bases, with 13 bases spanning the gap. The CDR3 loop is CASSWQDPNIQYF. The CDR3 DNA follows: TGTGCCAGCAGTTGGCAGGATCCCAACATTCAGTACTTC.

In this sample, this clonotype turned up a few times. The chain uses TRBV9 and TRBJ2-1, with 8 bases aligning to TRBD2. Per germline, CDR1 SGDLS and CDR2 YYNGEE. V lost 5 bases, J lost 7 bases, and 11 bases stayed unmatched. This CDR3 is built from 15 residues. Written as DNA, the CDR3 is TGTGCCAGCAGACCAGGGGCGGGAGGAGGAAATGAGCAGTTCTTC. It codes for CASRPGAGGGNEQFF.

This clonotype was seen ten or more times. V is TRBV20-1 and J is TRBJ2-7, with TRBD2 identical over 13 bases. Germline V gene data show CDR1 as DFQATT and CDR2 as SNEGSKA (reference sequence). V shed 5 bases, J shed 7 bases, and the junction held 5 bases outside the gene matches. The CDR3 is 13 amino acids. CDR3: CSARLAGGREQYF. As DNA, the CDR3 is TGCAGTGCTCGACTAGCGGGAGGCAGGGAGCAGTACTTC.

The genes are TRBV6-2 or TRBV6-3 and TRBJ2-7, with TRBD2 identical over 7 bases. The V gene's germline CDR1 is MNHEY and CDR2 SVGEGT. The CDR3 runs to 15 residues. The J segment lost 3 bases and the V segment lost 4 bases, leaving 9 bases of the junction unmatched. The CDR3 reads CASSLRAGSNYEQYF. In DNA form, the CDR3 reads TGTGCCAGCAGTTTACGAGCGGGAAGTAACTACGAGCAGTACTTC.

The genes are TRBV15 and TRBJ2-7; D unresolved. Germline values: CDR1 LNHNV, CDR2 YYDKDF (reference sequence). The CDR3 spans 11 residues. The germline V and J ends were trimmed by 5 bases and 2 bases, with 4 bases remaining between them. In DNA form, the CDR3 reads TGTGCCACCAGCGGAGCCTACGAGCAGTACTTC. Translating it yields CATSGAYEQYF.

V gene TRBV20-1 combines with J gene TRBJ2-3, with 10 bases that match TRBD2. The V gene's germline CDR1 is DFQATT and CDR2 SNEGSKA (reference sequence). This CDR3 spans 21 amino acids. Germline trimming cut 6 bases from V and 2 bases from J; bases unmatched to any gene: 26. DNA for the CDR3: TGCAGTGCCGGGGCCCCTCGGATTCACCGGGGAGCGGGAGGGCCCACAGATACGCAGTATTTT. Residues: CSAGAPRIHRGAGGPTDTQYF.

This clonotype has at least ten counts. CDR3 in DNA: TGTGCCAGCAGTGACACCCCTAGAGGCTACACCTTC. Translated: CASSDTPRGYTF. V is TRBV25-1 and J is TRBJ1-2; D call uncertain. Germline assignment: CDR1 MGHDK and CDR2 SYGVNS. The CDR3 length is 12 residues. V dropped 3 bases and J dropped 8 bases, with 10 bases sitting between them.

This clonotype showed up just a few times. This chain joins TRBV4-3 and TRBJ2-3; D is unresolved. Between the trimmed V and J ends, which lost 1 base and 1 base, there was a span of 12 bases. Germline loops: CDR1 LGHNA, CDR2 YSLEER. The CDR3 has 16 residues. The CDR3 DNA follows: TGCGCCAGCAGCCAAGTTGGTATAATGGGCACAGATACGCAGTATTTT. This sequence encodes CASSQVGIMGTDTQYF.

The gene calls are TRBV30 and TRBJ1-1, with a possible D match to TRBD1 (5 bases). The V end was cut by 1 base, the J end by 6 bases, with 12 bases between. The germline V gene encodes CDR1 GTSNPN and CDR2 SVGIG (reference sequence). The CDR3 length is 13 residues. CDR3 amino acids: CAWSGGWLSEAFF. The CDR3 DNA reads TGTGCCTGGAGTGGGGGGTGGCTATCTGAAGCTTTCTTT.

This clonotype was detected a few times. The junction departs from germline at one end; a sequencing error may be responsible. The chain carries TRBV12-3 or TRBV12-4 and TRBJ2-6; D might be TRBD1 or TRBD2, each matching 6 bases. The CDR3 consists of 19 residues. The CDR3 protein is CTSCLGRGGTLSGANVLTF. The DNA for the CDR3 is TGTACCAGCTGTTTAGGGAGAGGGGGGACTCTTAGCGGGGCCAACGTCCTGACTTTC.

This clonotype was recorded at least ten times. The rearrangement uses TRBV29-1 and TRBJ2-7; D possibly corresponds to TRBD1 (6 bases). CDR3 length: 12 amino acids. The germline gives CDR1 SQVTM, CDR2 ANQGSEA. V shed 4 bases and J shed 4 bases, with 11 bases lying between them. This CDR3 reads CSVVQGIYEQYF. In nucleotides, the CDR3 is TGCAGCGTTGTCCAGGGGATATACGAGCAGTACTTC.

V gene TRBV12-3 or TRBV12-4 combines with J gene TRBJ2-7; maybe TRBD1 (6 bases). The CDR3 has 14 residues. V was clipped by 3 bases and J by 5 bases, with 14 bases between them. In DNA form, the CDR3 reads TGTGCCAGCAGTTTGGGGCCCGGACAGAACGAGCAGTACTTC. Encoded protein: CASSLGPGQNEQYF.

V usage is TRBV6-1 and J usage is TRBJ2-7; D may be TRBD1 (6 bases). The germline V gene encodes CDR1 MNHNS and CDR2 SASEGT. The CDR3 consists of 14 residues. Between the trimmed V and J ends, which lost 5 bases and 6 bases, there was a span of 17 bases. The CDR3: CASSPLGGSSEQYF. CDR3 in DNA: TGTGCCAGCAGTCCCCTAGGGGGAAGCTCCGAGCAGTACTTC.

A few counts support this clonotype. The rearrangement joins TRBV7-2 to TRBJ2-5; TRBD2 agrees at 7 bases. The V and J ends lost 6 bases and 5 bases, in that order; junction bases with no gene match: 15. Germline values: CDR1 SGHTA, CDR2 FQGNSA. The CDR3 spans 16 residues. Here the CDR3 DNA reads TGTGCCAGCAGAAGATCCGTCGGACTAGGTTCGGAGACCCAGTACTTC. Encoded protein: CASRRSVGLGSETQYF.

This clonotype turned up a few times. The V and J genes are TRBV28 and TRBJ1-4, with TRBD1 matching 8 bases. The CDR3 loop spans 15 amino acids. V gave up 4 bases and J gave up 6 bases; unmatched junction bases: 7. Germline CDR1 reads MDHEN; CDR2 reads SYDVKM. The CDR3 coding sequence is TGTGCCAGCAGTTCGCCGACAGGGGTGGATGAAAAACTGTTTTTT. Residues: CASSSPTGVDEKLFF.

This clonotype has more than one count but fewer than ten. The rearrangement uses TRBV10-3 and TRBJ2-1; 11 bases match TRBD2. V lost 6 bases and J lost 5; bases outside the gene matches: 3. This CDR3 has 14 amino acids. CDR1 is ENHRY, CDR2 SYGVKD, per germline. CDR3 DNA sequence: TGTGCCATCAGCTTAGCGGGAGGGGACAATGAGCAGTTCTTC. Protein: CAISLAGGDNEQFF.

CDR3 region: CASSKWDSTYEQYF. CDR3 nucleotide sequence: TGCGCCAGCAGCAAATGGGACAGTACCTACGAGCAGTACTTC. This rearrangement joins TRBV5-1 to TRBJ2-7; 7 nucleotides agree with TRBD1. The V segment lost 4 bases and the J segment 2 bases; nucleotides outside the gene matches: 6. Germline CDR1 reads SGHRS; CDR2 reads YFSETQ. This CDR3 spans 14 amino acids.

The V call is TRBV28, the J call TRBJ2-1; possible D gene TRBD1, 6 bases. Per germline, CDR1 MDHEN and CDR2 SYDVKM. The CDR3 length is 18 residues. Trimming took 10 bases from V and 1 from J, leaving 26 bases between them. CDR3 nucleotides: TGTGCCACCACCTTGACAGGCGATCGAACCCTTTCCTACAATGAGCAGTTCTTC. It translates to CATTLTGDRTLSYNEQFF.

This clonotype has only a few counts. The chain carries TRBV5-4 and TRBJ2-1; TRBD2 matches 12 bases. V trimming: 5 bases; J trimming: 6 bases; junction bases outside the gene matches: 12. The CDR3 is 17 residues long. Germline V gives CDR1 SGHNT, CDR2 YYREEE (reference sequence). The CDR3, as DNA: TGTGCCAGCAGTCGAGGTCCTAGCGGGAGGGCAGGCAATGAGCAGTTCTTC. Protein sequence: CASSRGPSGRAGNEQFF.